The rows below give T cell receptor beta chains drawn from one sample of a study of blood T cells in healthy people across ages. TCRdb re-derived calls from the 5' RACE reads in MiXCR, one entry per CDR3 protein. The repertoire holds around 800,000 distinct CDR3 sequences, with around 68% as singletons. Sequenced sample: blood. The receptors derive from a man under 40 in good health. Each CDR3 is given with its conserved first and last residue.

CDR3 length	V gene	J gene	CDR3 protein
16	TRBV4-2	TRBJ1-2	CASSQGLTGGGYGYTF
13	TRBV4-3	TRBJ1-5	CASSQAQGWPQHF
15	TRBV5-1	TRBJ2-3	CASNTVGGEKDTQYF
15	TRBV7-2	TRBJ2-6	CAKSGPPSGANVLTF
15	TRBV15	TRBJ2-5	CATSYGTGGQETQYF
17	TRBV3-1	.	CASSQDFPSSGEETQYF
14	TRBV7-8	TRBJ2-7	CASSTGGGAYEQYF
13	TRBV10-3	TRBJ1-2	CAIKDRVTYGYTF
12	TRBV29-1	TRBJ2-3	CSVEPTQDTQYF
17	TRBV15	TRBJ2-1	CATSREFIAGGGNEQFF
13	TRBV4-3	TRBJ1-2	CASSQGGGGGYTF
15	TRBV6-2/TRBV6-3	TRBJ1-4	CASSSQGQGTEKLFF
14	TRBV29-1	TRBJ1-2	CSVEIRDRGRGYTF
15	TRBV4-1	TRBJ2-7	CASSPYPGSTYEQYF
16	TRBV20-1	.	CSARIVAGEAIYEQYF
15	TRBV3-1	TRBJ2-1	CASSGGGLSYNEQFF
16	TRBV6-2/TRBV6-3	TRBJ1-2	CASSYSRGLSNYGYTF
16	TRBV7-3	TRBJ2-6	CASSLLQPSGANVLTF
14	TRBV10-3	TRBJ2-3	CAISTQGGADTQYF
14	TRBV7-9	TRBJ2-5	CASSPRDNGETQYF
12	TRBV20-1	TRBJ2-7	CSAFSDYQEQYF
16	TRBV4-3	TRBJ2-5	CASSPSRGDSQETQYF
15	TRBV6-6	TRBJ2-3	CASSYSRGSTDTQYF
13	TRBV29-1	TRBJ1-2	CSVERGLREGYTF
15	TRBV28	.	CASSPGGEGAYEQYF
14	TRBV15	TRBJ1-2	CATSRPRPEGGYTF
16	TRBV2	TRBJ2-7	CASSQIGQPRSYEQYF
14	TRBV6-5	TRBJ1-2	CASSTGVANYGYTF
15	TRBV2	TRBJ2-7	CASERARDSSYEQYF
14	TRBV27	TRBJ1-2	CACSPQGGPYGYTF
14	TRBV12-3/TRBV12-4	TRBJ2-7	CASSSGQGAYEQYF
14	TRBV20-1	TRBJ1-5	CSARRGQGNQSQHF
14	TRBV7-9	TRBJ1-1	CASSPLRVGTEAFF
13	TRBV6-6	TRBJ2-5	CVSSYGGEETQYF
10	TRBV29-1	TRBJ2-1	CSVESDEQFF
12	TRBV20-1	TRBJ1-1	CSAPTGNTEAFF
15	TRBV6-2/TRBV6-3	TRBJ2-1	CASSYGTGKANEQFF
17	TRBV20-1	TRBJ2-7	CSASDNQGAHKTYEQYF
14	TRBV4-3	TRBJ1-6	CASSQDHRESPLHF
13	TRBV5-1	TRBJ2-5	CASSLVGLETQYF
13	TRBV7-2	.	CASSLGGTDEQYF
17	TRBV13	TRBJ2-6	CASSLGVGVSGANVLTF
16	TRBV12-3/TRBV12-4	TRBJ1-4	CASSSLGEGFNEKLFF
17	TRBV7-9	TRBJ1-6	CASSELTLGHTRSPLHF
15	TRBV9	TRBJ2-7	CASSVGLGQNYEQYF
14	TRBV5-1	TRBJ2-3	CASRLGGDTDTQYF
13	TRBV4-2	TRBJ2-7	CASSRDESYEQYF
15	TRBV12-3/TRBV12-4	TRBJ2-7	CASSRSGGTSYEQYF
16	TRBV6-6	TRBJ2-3	CASSNLAGTHTDTQYF
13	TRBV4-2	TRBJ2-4	CASSQERRDIQYF
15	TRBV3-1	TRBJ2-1	CASSPISGSYNEQFF
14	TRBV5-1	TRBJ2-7	CASMGQAGSYEQYF
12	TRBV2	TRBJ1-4	CASRRTDEKLFF
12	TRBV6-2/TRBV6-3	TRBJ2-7	CASSWTHYEQYF
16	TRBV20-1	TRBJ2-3	CSAHPGGPMSTDTQYF
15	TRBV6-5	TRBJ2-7	CASCNSDSLGYEQYF
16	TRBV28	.	CASSVAGTLKAYEQYF
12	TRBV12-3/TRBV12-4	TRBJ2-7	CASNPTGYEQYF
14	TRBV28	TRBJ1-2	CASSYFGGSGGYTF